The entry below gives a single TCR beta chain sequence along with its context. What it binds is unknown. What was amplified from RNA transcripts were TCR beta CDR3 regions. TCR CDR3 underwent first-round RT-PCR with the HTBI primer set. Each CDR3 protein is one row after TCRdb ran MiXCR on the multiplex PCR reads. The table shows about 690,000 distinct CDR3 sequences, with roughly a sixth occurring only once. The data stem from a study of T cells in Graves' hyperthyroidism and ophthalmopathy. Overall study context: Peripheral blood samples were taken at initial diagnosis, prior to any treatment.

Study conclusions and caveats: Blood samples included most of the expanded thyroid clonotypes exceeding 0.001.

Trimming stripped 1 base from V and 4 bases from J, with 11 bases between. Germline values: CDR1 SGHRS, CDR2 YFSETQ. This CDR3 is built from 14 residues. Newly diagnosed hyperthyroidism patients aged 18 to 65 years had disease lasting under 2 months. Patients having uncontrolled infection, another autoimmune disease, pregnancy or lactation were not included. Sequenced sample: blood. The chain combines TRBV5-1 with TRBJ1-2; D is possibly TRBD1 (5 bases). The TCR originated in a man between 50 and 59 years old with Graves' hyperthyroidism. CDR3 sequence reads: CASSLLGEFYGYTF. The CDR3 nucleotides are TGCGCCAGCAGCTTGTTAGGGGAATTCTATGGCTACACCTTC.